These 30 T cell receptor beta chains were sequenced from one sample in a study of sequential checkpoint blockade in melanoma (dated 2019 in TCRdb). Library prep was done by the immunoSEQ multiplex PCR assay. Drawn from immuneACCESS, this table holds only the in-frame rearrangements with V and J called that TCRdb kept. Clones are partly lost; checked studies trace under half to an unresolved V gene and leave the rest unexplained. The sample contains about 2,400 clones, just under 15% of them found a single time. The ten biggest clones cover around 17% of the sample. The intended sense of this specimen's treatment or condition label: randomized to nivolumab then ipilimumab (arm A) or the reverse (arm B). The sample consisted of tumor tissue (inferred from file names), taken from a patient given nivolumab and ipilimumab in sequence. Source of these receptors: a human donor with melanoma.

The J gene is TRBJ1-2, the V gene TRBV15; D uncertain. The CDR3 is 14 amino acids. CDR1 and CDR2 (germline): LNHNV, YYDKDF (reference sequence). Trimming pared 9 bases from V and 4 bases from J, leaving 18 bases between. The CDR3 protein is CATSQEGLGYGYTF. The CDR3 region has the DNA TGTGCCACGTCACAAGAGGGCCTGGGCTATGGCTACACCTTC. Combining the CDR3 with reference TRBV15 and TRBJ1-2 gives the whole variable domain DAMVIQNPRYQVTQFGKPVTLSCSQTLNHNVMYWYQQKSSQAPKLLFHYYDKDFNNEADTPDNFQSRRPNTSFCFLDIRSPGLGDTAMYLCATSQEGLGYGYTFGSGTRLTVV.

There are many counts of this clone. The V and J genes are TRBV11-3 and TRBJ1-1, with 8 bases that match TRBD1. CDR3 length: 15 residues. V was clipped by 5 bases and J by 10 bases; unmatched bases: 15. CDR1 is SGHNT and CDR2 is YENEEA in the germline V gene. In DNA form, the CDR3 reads TGTGCCAGCAGCCACAGGTGGGAAACAGGGGGACCAGCTTTCTTT. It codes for CASSHRWETGGPAFF.

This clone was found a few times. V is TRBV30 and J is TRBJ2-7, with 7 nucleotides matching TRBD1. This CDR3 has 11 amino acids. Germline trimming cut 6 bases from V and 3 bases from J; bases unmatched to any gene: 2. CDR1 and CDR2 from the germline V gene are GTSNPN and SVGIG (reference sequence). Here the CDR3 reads CACDRDYEQYF. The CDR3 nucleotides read TGTGCCTGCGACAGGGACTACGAGCAGTACTTC.

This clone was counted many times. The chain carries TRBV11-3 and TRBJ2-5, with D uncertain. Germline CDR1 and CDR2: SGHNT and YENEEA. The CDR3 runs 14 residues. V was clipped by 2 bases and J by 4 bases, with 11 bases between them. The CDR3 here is CASSLYPGRETQYF. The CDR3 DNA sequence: TGTGCCAGCAGCTTATATCCAGGTCGAGAGACCCAGTACTTC.

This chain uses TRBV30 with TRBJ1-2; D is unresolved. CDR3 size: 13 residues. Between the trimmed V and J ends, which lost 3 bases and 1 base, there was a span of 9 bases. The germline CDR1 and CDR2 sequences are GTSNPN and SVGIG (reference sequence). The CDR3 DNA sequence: TGTGCCTGGAGGGAACCAAATAACTATGGCTACACCTTC. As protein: CAWREPNNYGYTF.

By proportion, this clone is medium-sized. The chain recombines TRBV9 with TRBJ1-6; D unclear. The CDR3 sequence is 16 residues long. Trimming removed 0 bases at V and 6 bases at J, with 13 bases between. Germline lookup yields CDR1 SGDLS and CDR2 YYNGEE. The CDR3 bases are TGTGCCAGCAGCGTAGGGCAAGAAGGCGGTAATTCACCCCTCCACTTT. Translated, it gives CASSVGQEGGNSPLHF.

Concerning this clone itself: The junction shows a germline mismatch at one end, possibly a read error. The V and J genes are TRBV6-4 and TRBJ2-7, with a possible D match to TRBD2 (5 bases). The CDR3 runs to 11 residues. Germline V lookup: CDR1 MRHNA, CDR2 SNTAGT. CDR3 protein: CAISGSGEQYF. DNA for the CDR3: TGTGCCATCAGTGGATCGGGGGAGCAGTACTTC.

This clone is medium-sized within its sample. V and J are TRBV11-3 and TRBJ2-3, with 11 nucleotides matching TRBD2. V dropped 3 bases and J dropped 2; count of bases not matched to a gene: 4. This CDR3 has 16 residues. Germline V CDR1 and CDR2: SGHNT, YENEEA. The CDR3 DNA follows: TGTGCCAGCAGCTTTCCTAGCGGGGGGCTCACAGATACGCAGTATTTT. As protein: CASSFPSGGLTDTQYF.

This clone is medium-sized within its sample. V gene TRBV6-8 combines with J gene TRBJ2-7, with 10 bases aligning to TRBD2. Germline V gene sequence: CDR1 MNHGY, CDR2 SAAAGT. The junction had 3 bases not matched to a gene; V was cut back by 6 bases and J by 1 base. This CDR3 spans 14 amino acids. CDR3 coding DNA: TGTGCCAGCAGCCTAGCGGGGGCTTCCTACGAGCAGTACTTC. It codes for CASSLAGASYEQYF.

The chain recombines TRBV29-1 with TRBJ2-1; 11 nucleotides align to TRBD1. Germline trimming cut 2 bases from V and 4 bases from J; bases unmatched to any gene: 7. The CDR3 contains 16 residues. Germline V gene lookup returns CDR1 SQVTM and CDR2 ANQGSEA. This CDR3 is CSVEPSGQGAYNEQFF. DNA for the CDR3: TGCAGCGTTGAACCTTCCGGACAGGGGGCGTACAATGAGCAGTTCTTC.

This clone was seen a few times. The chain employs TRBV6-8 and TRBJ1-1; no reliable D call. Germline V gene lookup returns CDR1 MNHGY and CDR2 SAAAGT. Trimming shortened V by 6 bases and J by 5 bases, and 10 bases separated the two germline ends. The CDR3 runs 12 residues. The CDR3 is CASRGVGTEAFF. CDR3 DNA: TGTGCCAGCAGGGGCGTCGGGACTGAAGCTTTCTTT.

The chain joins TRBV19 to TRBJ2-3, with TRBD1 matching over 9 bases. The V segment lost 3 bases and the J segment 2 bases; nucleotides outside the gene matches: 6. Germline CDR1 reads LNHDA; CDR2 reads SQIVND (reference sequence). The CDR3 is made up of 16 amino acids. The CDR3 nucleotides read TGTGCCAGTAGTATTTCCCGGACAGGGGTCACAGATACGCAGTATTTT. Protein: CASSISRTGVTDTQYF. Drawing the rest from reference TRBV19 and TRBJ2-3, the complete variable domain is DGGITQSPKYLFRKEGQNVTLSCEQNLNHDAMYWYRQDPGQGLRLIYYSQIVNDFQKGDIAEGYSVSREKKESFPLTVTSAQKNPTAFYLCASSISRTGVTDTQYFGPGTRLTVL.

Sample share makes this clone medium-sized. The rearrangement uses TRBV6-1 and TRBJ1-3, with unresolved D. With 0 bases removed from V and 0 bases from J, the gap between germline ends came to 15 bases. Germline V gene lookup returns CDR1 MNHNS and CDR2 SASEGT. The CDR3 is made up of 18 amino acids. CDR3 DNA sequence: TGTGCCAGCAGTGAAGCGCTCATCCAGGCAGCCTCTGGAAACACCATATATTTT. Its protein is CASSEALIQAASGNTIYF.

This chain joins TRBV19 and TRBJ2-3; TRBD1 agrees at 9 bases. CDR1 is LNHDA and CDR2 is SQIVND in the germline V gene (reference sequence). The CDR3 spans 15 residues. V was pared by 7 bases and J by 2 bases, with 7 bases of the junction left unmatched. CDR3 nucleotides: TGTGCCAGTACGGCGGGACAGGGTATCACAGATACGCAGTATTTT. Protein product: CASTAGQGITDTQYF.

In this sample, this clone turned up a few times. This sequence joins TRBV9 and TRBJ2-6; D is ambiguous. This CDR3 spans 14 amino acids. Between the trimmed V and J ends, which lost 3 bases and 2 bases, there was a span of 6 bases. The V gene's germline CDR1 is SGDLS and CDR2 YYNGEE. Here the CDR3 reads CASSGLPGANVLTF. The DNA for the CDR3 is TGTGCCAGCAGCGGTCTCCCTGGGGCCAACGTCCTGACTTTC. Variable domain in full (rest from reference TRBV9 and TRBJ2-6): DSGVTQTPKHLITATGQRVTLRCSPRSGDLSVYWYQQSLDQGLQFLIQYYNGEERAKGNILERFSAQQFPDLHSELNLSSLELGDSALYFCASSGLPGANVLTFGAGSRLTVL.

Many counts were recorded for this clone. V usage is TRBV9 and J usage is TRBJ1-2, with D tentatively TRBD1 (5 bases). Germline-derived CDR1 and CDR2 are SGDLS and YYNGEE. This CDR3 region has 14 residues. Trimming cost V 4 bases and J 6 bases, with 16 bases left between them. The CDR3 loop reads CASSPAAGGNGYTF. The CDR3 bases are TGTGCCAGCAGCCCCGCCGCCGGGGGAAATGGCTACACCTTC.

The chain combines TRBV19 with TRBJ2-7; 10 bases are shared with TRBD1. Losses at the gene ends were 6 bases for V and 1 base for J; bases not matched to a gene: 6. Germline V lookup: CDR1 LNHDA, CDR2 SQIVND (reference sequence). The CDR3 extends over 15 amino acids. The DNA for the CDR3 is TGTGCCAGTAGAGGACAGGGGGATAATTCCTACGAGCAGTACTTC. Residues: CASRGQGDNSYEQYF.

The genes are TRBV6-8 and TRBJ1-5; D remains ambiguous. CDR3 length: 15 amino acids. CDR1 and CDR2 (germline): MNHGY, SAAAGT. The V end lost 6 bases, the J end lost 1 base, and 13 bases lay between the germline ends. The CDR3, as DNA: TGTGCCAGCAGCCTCAGTGGGCACAGCAATCAGCCCCAGCATTTT. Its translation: CASSLSGHSNQPQHF.

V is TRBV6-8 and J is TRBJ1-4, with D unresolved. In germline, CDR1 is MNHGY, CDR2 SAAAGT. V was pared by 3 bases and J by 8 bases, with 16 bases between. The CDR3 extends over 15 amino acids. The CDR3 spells CASSYYGSRYEKLFF. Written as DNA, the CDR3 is TGTGCCAGCAGTTATTACGGGTCTCGATACGAAAAACTGTTTTTT.

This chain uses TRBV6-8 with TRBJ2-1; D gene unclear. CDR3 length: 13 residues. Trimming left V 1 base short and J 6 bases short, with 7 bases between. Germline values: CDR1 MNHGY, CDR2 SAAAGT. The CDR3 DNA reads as TGTGCCAGCAGTTACTATCCGGGCAATGAGCAGTTCTTC. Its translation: CASSYYPGNEQFF.

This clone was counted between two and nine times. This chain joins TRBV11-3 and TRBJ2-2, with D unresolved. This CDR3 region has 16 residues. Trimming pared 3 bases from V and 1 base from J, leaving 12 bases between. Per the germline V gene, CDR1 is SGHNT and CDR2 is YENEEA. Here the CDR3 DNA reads TGTGCCAGCAGCTTGCAAGGAGTAAGGAACACCGGGGAGCTGTTTTTT. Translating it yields CASSLQGVRNTGELFF.

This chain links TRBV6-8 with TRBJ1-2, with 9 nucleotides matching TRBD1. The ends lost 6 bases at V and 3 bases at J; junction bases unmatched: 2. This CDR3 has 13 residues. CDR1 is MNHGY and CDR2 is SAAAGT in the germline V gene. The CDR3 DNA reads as TGTGCCAGCAGACAGGGGGCTGACTATGGCTACACCTTC. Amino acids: CASRQGADYGYTF.

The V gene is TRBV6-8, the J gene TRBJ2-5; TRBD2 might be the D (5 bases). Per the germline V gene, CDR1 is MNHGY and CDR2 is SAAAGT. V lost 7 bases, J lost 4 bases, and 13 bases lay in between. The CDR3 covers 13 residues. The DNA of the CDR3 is TGTGCCAGCAACCTTAGCGCGGGAGAGACCCAGTACTTC. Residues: CASNLSAGETQYF.

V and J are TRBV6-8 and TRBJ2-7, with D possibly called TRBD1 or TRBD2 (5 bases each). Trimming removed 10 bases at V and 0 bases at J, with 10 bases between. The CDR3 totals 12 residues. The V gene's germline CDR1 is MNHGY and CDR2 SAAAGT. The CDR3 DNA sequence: TGTGCCACCTGGGGGAACTCCTACGAGCAGTACTTC. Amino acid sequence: CATWGNSYEQYF.

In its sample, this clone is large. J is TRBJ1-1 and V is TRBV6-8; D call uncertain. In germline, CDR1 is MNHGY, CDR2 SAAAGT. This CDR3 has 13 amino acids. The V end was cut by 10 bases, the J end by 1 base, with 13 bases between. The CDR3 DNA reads TGTGCCATCATCGATACAGCGAACACTGAAGCTTTCTTT. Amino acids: CAIIDTANTEAFF.

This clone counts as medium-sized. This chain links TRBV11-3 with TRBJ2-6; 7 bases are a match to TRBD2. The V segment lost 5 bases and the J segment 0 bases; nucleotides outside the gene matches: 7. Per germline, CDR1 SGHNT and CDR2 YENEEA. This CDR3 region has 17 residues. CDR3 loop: CASSQLTSPSGANVLTF. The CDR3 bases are TGTGCCAGCAGCCAGCTGACTAGCCCCTCTGGGGCCAACGTCCTGACTTTC.

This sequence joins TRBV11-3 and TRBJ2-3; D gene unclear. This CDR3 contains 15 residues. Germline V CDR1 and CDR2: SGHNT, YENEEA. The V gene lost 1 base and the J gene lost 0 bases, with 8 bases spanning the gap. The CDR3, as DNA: TGTGCCAGCAGCTTAGTATTTGGTAGCACAGATACGCAGTATTTT. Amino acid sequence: CASSLVFGSTDTQYF.

CDR3 coding DNA: TGCAGCGTTGAACGGTGGGGCAGCGCTAACTATGGCTACACCTTC. Translating it yields CSVERWGSANYGYTF. V and J are TRBV29-1 and TRBJ1-2, with D possibly matching TRBD1 (5 bases). Germline CDR1 reads SQVTM; CDR2 reads ANQGSEA. The ends were cut back, 2 bases at V and 0 bases at J, with 13 bases in the middle. The CDR3 totals 15 residues.

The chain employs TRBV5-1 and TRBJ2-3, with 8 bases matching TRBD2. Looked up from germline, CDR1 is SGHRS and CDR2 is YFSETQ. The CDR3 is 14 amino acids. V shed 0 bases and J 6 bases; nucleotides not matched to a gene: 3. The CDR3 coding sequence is TGCGCCAGCAGCTTGGGACTAGCGACGGATACGCAGTATTTT. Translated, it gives CASSLGLATDTQYF.

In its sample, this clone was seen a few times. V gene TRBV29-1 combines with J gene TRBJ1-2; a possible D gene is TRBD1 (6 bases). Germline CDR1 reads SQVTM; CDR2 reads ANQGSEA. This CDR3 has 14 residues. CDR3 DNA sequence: TGCAGTACTTGGGGGGCAGGAGTTGGAAGTGGCTACACCTTC. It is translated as CSTWGAGVGSGYTF.